The 2 T cell receptor beta chains below come from one sample, sequenced in a study of identical twins. Each CDR3 protein gets one entry after TCRdb re-called the 5' RACE reads with MiXCR. The sample has approximately 240,000 distinct CDR3 sequences, over 11% seen once. Sequencing was performed on memory (CD45RO+) T cells sorted from blood. These receptors all come from a woman between 18 and 29 years old in good health.

The genes are TRBV3-1 and TRBJ1-1, with D maybe TRBD1 (6 bases). Germline loops: CDR1 LGHDT, CDR2 YNNKEL (reference sequence). Trimming pared 8 bases from V and 4 bases from J, leaving 14 bases between. The CDR3 consists of 13 residues. The CDR3 bases are TGTGCCAGCCGAAGGGAAGGGGGCACTGAAGCTTTCTTT. Its translation is CASRREGGTEAFF.

The chain is built from TRBV3-1 and TRBJ1-1; 7 positions agree with TRBD1. CDR1 and CDR2 (germline): LGHDT, YNNKEL (reference sequence). CDR3 length: 14 amino acids. Trimming removed 2 bases from V and 10 bases from J; junction bases left unmatched: 10. The DNA of the CDR3 is TGTGCCAGCAGCCAACTAAGTGGACAGGTCGCAGCTTTCTTT. Encoded protein: CASSQLSGQVAAFF.